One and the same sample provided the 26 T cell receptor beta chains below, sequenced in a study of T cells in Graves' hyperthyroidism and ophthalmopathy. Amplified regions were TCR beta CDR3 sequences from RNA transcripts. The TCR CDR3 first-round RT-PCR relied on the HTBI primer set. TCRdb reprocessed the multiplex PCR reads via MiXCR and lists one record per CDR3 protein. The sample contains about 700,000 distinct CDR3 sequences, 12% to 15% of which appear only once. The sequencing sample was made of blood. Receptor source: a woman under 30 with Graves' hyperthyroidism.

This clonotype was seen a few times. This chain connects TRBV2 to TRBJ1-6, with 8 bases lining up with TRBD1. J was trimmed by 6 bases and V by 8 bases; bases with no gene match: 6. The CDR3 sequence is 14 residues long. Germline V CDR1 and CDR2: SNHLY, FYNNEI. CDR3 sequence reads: CASLRQGRNSPLHF. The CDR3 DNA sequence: TGTGCCAGCTTAAGACAGGGGCGTAATTCACCCCTCCACTTT.

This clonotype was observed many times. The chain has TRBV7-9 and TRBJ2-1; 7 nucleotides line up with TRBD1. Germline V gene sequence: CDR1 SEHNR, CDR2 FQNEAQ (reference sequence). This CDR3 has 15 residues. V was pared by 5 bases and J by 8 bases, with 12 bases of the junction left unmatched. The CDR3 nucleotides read TGTGCCAGCAGCCTAAGCCTCAGGGGGAACGATGAGCAGTTCTTC. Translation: CASSLSLRGNDEQFF. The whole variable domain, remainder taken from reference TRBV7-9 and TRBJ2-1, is DTGVSQNPRHKITKRGQNVTFRCDPISEHNRLYWYRQTLGQGPEFLTYFQNEAQLEKSRLLSDRFSAERPKGSFSTLEIQRTEQGDSAMYLCASSLSLRGNDEQFFGPGTRLTVL.

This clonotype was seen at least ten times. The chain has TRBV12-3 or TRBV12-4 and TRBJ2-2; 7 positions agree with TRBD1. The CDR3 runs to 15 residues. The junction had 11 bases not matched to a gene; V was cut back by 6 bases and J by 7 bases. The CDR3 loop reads CASSLSGQANGELFF. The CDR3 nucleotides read TGTGCCAGCAGCCTCTCTGGACAGGCCAACGGGGAGCTGTTTTTT.

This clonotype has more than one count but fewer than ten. The CDR3 spells CSATPRGPYEQYF. The CDR3 bases are TGCAGTGCTACACCCCGGGGACCCTACGAGCAGTACTTC. This chain links TRBV20-1 with TRBJ2-7; D may be TRBD1 or TRBD2 (5 bases each). The germline gives CDR1 DFQATT, CDR2 SNEGSKA (reference sequence). The ends were cut back, 4 bases at V and 2 bases at J, with 12 bases in the middle. This CDR3 region has 13 residues.

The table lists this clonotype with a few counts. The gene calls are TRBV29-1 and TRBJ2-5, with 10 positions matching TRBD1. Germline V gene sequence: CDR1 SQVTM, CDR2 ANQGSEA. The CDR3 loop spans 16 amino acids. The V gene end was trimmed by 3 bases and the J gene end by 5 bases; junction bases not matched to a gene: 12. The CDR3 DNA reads TGCAGCGTTGAGGCCCCCGGGACAGGGGTCGGGGAGACCCAGTACTTC. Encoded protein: CSVEAPGTGVGETQYF.

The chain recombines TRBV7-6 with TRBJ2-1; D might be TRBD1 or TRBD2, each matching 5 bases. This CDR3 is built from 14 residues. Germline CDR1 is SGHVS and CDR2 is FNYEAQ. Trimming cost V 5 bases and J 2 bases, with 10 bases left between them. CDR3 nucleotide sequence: TGTGCCAGCAGCAGGGGACCCGCCTACAATGAGCAGTTCTTC. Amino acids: CASSRGPAYNEQFF. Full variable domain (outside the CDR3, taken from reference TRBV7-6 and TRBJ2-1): GAGVSQSPRYKVTKRGQDVALRCDPISGHVSLYWYRQALGQGPEFLTYFNYEAQQDKSGLPNDRFSAERPEGSISTLTIQRTEQRDSAMYRCASSRGPAYNEQFFGPGTRLTVL.

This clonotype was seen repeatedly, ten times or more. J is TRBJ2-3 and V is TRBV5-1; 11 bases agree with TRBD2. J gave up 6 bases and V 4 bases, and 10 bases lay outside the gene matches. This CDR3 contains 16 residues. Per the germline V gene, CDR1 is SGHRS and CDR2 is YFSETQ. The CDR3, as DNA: TGCGCCAGCAGCCACGTTAGCGGGAGGGATTTGGATACGCAGTATTTT. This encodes CASSHVSGRDLDTQYF. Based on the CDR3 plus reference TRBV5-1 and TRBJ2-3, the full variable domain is KAGVTQTPRYLIKTRGQQVTLSCSPISGHRSVSWYQQTPGQGLQFLFEYFSETQRNKGNFPGRFSGRQFSNSRSEMNVSTLELGDSALYLCASSHVSGRDLDTQYFGPGTRLTVL.

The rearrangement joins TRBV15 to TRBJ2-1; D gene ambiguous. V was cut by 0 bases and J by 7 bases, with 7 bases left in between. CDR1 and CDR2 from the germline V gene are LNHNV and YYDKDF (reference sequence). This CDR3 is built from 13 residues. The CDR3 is CATSRDLRNEQFF. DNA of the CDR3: TGTGCCACCAGCAGAGATTTGAGGAATGAGCAGTTCTTC.

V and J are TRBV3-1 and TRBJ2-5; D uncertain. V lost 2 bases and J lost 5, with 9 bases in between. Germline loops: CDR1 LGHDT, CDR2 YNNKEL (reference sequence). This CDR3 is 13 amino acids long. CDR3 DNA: TGTGCCAGCAGCCAACAAGGGTTGGAGACCCAGTACTTC. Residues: CASSQQGLETQYF.

The CDR3 coding sequence is TGTGCCAGCAGACCCCCTAGACAGGGGAGAACAGATACGCAGTATTTT. Translated: CASRPPRQGRTDTQYF. The rearrangement links TRBV27 to TRBJ2-3; 8 nucleotides agree with TRBD1. The germline gives CDR1 MNHEY, CDR2 SMNVEV (reference sequence). This CDR3 has 16 residues. Trimming at V came to 6 bases and at J to 3 bases, leaving 11 bases not matched to a gene.

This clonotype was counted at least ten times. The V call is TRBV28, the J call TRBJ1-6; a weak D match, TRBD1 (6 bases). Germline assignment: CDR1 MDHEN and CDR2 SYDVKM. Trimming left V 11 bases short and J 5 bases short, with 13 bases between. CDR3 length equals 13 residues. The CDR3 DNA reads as TGTGCCGTGGGGGGGCGTCATAATTCACCCCTCCACTTT. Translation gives CAVGGRHNSPLHF.

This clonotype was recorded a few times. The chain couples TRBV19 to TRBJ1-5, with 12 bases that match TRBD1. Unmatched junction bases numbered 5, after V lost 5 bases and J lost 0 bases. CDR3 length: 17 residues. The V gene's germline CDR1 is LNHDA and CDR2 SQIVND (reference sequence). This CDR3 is CASSLGQGAISNQPQHF. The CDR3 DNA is TGTGCCAGTAGTCTGGGACAGGGGGCTATTAGCAATCAGCCCCAGCATTTT.

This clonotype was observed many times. The CDR3 coding sequence is TGTGCCAGCTCACCACAGGCGGGAGGCCTTGACGAGCAGTACTTC. It codes for CASSPQAGGLDEQYF. The genes are TRBV18 and TRBJ2-7; 8 bases are a match to TRBD2. The CDR3 extends over 15 amino acids. Germline CDR1 and CDR2: KGHSH and LQKENI. The junction had 7 bases not matched to a gene; V was cut back by 1 base and J by 5 bases. Supplemented by reference TRBV18 and TRBJ2-7, the full variable domain reads NAGVMQNPRHLVRRRGQEARLRCSPMKGHSHVYWYRQLPEEGLKFMVYLQKENIIDESGMPKERFSAEFPKEGPSILRIQQVVRGDSAAYFCASSPQAGGLDEQYFGPGTRLTVT.

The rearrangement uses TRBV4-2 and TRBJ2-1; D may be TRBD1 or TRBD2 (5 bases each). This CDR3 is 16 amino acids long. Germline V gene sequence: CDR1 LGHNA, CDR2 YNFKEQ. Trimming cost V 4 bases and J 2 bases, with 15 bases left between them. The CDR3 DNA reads TGTGCCAGCAGCCCCTTTTTGGGGGACGCCTACAATGAGCAGTTCTTC. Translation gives CASSPFLGDAYNEQFF.

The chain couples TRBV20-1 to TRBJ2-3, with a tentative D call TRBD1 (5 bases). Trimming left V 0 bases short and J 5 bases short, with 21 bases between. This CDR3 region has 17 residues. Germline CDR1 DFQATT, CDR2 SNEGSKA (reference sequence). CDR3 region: CSARDRWGQLTRDTQYF. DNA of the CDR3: TGCAGTGCTAGAGATCGATGGGGCCAACTAACCCGAGATACGCAGTATTTT.

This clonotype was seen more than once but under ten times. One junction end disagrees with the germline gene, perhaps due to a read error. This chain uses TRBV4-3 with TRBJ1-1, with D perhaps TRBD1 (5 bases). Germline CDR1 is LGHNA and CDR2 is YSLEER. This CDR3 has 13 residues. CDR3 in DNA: TGCGCCAGCGGCCAAGATGGGGGAACTGAAGCTTTCTTT. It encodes CASGQDGGTEAFF.

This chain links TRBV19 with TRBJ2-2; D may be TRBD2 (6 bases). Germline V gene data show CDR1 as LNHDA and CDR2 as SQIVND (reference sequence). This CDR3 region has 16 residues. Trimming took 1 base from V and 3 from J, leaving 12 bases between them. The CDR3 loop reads CASSIGGGIDTGELFF. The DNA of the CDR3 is TGTGCCAGTAGTATAGGGGGCGGGATCGACACCGGGGAGCTGTTTTTT.

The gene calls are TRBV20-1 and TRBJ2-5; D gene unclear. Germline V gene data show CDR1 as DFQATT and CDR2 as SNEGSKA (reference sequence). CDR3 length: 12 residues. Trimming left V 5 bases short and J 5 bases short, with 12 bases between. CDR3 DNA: TGCAGTGCTGACTCTACACGTGAGACCCAGTACTTC. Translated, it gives CSADSTRETQYF.

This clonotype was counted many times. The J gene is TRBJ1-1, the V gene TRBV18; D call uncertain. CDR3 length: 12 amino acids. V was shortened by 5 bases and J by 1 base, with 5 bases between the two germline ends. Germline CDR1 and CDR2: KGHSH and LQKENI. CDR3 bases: TGTGCCAGCTCAAAAGGGAACACTGAAGCTTTCTTT. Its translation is CASSKGNTEAFF.

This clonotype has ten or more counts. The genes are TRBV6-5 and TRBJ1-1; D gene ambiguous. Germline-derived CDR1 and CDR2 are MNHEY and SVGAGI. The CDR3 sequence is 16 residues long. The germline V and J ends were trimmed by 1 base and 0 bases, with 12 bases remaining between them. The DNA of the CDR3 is TGTGCCAGCAGTTACTATGCGGCAGGAATGAACACTGAAGCTTTCTTT. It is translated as CASSYYAAGMNTEAFF.

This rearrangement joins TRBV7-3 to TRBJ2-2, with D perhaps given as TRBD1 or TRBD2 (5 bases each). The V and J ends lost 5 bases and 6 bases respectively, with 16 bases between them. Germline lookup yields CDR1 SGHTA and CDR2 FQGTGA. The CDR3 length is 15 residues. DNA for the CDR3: TGTGCCAGCAGCCCCAACGGGCTGGGACCCGGGGAGCTGTTTTTT. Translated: CASSPNGLGPGELFF.

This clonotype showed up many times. CDR3 region: CASSLAGTGFGTEAFF. The CDR3 nucleotides are TGCGCCAGCAGCTTGGCCGGGACAGGGTTTGGCACTGAAGCTTTCTTT. The chain employs TRBV5-1 and TRBJ1-1, with 9 bases that match TRBD1. This CDR3 is 16 amino acids long. The germline CDR1 and CDR2 sequences are SGHRS and YFSETQ. J lost 4 bases, V lost 0 bases, and 7 bases had no gene match.

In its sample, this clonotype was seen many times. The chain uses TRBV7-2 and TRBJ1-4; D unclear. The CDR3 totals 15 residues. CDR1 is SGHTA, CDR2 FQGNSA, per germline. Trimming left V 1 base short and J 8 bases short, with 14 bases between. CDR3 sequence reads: CASSLEGRVREKLFF. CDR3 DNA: TGTGCCAGCAGCTTAGAAGGACGAGTAAGGGAAAAACTGTTTTTT.

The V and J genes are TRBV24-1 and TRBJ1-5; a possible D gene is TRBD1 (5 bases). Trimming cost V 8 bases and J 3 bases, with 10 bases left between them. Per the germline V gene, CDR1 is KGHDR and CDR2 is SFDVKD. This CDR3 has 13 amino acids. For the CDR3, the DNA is TGTGCCACCAAGGGGAGTGCCAATCAGCCCCAGCATTTT. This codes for CATKGSANQPQHF.

CDR3: CATSRDPRSNEQFF. The DNA of the CDR3 is TGTGCCACCAGCAGAGATCCACGCTCCAATGAGCAGTTCTTC. The chain couples TRBV15 to TRBJ2-1; D call uncertain. The CDR3 covers 14 residues. Germline-derived CDR1 and CDR2 are LNHNV and YYDKDF (reference sequence). Trimming pared 0 bases from V and 6 bases from J, leaving 9 bases between.

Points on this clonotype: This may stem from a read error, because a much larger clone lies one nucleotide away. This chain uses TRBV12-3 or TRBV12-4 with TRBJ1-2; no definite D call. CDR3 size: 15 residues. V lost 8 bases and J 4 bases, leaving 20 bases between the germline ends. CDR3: CASHTAGGYIYGYTF. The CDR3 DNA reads TGTGCCAGCCACACGGCAGGTGGATACATCTATGGCTACACCTTC.